Shown below are 31 T cell receptor beta chains from a single sample sequenced in a study of blood T cell repertoires in COVID-19. Sequencing was performed with immunoSEQ multiplex PCR; in TCRdb, only in-frame clones are kept and a portion is missing. This table has 430,000 or so clones, approximately 87% appearing once. The sequenced material came from PBMCs or T cells enriched from blood (not recorded which). Receptor source: a woman in her thirties or forties who had recovered from COVID-19.

Of note for this clone: One end of the junction fails to match germline, which may point to a read error. The chain combines TRBV11-3 with TRBJ2-7; D is unclear. This CDR3 comprises 12 residues. Germline V gene lookup returns CDR1 SGHNT and CDR2 YENEEA. For the CDR3, the DNA is TGTGCCAGCAGCTTCGACGCAGGAAGATTGGACTTC. Its protein is CASSFDAGRLDF.

This clone was counted a few times. The genes are TRBV7-2 and TRBJ2-2; tentatively, D is TRBD2 (5 bases). Germline V gene sequence: CDR1 SGHTA, CDR2 FQGNSA. V was cut by 2 bases and J by 1 base, with 11 bases left in between. The CDR3 consists of 16 residues. CDR3 residues: CASSLSPSMNTGELFF. CDR3 in DNA: TGTGCCAGCAGCTTATCCCCTAGCATGAACACCGGGGAGCTGTTTTTT.

J is TRBJ2-3 and V is TRBV5-4, with a weak D call TRBD2 (5 bases). Germline V gene lookup returns CDR1 SGHNT and CDR2 YYREEE (reference sequence). The CDR3 consists of 15 residues. V lost 1 base and J 2 bases, leaving 11 bases between the germline ends. The CDR3, as DNA: TGTGCCAGCAGCTTGTCTAGCTACCTCACAGATACGCAGTATTTT. It translates to CASSLSSYLTDTQYF. The full variable domain, its missing parts supplied by reference TRBV5-4 and TRBJ2-3, is ETGVTQSPTHLIKTRGQQVTLRCSSQSGHNTVSWYQQALGQGPQFIFQYYREEENGRGNFPPRFSGLQFPNYSSELNVNALELDDSALYLCASSLSSYLTDTQYFGPGTRLTVL.

The J gene is TRBJ1-2, the V gene TRBV5-4, with TRBD1 identical over 11 bases. V was clipped by 3 bases and J by 7 bases; unmatched bases: 8. The germline CDR1 and CDR2 sequences are SGHNT and YYREEE (reference sequence). The CDR3 contains 15 residues. The CDR3: CASSSKSGTGGGYTF. The CDR3 DNA follows: TGTGCCAGCAGCTCTAAATCCGGGACAGGGGGTGGCTACACCTTC.

CDR3 nucleotides: TGTGCCAGCAGCTTGACGGGAGTCTCCCTCGGGGAGCTGTTTTTT. This codes for CASSLTGVSLGELFF. The gene calls are TRBV13 and TRBJ2-2; a weak D match, TRBD2 (6 bases). The CDR3 totals 15 residues. The germline CDR1 and CDR2 sequences are PRHDT and FYEKMQ (reference sequence). V was pared by 3 bases and J by 7 bases, with 15 bases between.

V is TRBV10-2 and J is TRBJ1-1; weak D call: TRBD1 (5 bases). The germline gives CDR1 WSHSY, CDR2 SAAADI. The CDR3 totals 14 residues. V was shortened by 7 bases and J by 0 bases, with 12 bases between the two germline ends. The CDR3, as DNA: TGCGCCAGCACCCTTGGGGCATTGAACACTGAAGCTTTCTTT. Translated, it gives CASTLGALNTEAFF.

The rearrangement uses TRBV5-1 and TRBJ1-1, with a weak D call TRBD1 (6 bases). CDR3 size: 16 residues. Trimming left V 0 bases short and J 8 bases short, with 20 bases between. The germline V gene encodes CDR1 SGHRS and CDR2 YFSETQ. The CDR3 DNA follows: TGCGCCAGCAGCTTGGACCCACCAGGGGTGGCACTAGAAGCTTTCTTT. Translated, it gives CASSLDPPGVALEAFF.

As for this clone: Different DNA sequences within this sample yield the same CDR3. This rearrangement joins TRBV5-1 to TRBJ1-1; no clear D gene. Per germline, CDR1 SGHRS and CDR2 YFSETQ. Trimming removed 0 bases from V and 2 bases from J, with 5 bases in between. The CDR3 is made up of 13 amino acids. The CDR3 nucleotides are TGCGCCAGCAGCTTGGACAGTAACACTGAAGCTTTCTTT. It encodes CASSLDSNTEAFF. The variable domain in full, with the rest retrieved from reference TRBV5-1 and TRBJ1-1, is KAGVTQTPRYLIKTRGQQVTLSCSPISGHRSVSWYQQTPGQGLQFLFEYFSETQRNKGNFPGRFSGRQFSNSRSEMNVSTLELGDSALYLCASSLDSNTEAFFGQGTRLTVV.

This clone has only one observation. This rearrangement joins TRBV4-1 to TRBJ2-1, with 13 bases matching TRBD2. J was trimmed by 4 bases and V by 3 bases; bases with no gene match: 3. This CDR3 region has 16 residues. The germline V gene has CDR1 MGHRA and CDR2 YSYEKL. CDR3 sequence: CASSHGLAGEYNEQFF. CDR3 nucleotides: TGCGCCAGCAGCCATGGACTAGCGGGAGAGTACAATGAGCAGTTCTTC.

This clone was seen only once. The chain combines TRBV27 with TRBJ1-2; 8 bases are a match to TRBD1. Germline CDR1 reads MNHEY; CDR2 reads SMNVEV (reference sequence). CDR3 size: 17 residues. The V gene end was trimmed by 2 bases and the J gene end by 0 bases; junction bases not matched to a gene: 8. The CDR3 here is CASSLTQGARANYGYTF. The CDR3 bases are TGTGCCAGCAGTTTAACGCAGGGGGCTAGAGCTAACTATGGCTACACCTTC.

This chain uses TRBV15 with TRBJ2-1; 11 bases are shared with TRBD1. Losses at the gene ends were 1 base for V and 8 bases for J; bases not matched to a gene: 7. The CDR3 is 16 residues long. Germline V gene sequence: CDR1 LNHNV, CDR2 YYDKDF (reference sequence). The CDR3 DNA reads TGTGCCACCAGCAGAGGCCGGGACAGGGGGATATATGAGCAGTTCTTC. Protein product: CATSRGRDRGIYEQFF.

The chain recombines TRBV30 with TRBJ1-2; the D is unclear. The CDR3 sequence is 12 residues long. V was cut by 5 bases and J by 8 bases, with 15 bases left in between. Germline CDR1 and CDR2: GTSNPN and SVGIG (reference sequence). The CDR3 loop is CAWGKGSYGYTF. CDR3 sequence (DNA): TGTGCCTGGGGGAAAGGGAGTTACGGCTACACCTTC.

The chain recombines TRBV30 with TRBJ2-1; maybe TRBD2 (5 bases). Germline V CDR1 and CDR2: GTSNPN, SVGIG (reference sequence). The CDR3 is 12 residues long. Trimming shortened V by 2 bases and J by 6 bases, and 8 bases separated the two germline ends. The CDR3 region is CAWSLTSNEQFF. The CDR3 DNA sequence: TGTGCCTGGAGTCTAACTAGCAATGAGCAGTTCTTC.

J is TRBJ1-1 and V is TRBV7-8; D might be TRBD1 (5 bases). Trimming shortened V by 6 bases and J by 0 bases, and 14 bases separated the two germline ends. CDR3 size: 15 residues. Germline V gene data show CDR1 as SGHVS and CDR2 as FQNEAQ. The CDR3, as DNA: TGTGCCAGCAGACGTCAGGGTAGGGTGAACACTGAAGCTTTCTTT. Its translation is CASRRQGRVNTEAFF. The whole variable domain, filled in from reference TRBV7-8 and TRBJ1-1, reads GAGVSQSPRYKVAKRGQDVALRCDPISGHVSLFWYQQALGQGPEFLTYFQNEAQLDKSGLPSDRFFAERPEGSVSTLKIQRTQQEDSAVYLCASRRQGRVNTEAFFGQGTRLTVV.

The chain is built from TRBV19 and TRBJ1-5, with 9 bases lining up with TRBD1. J gave up 7 bases and V 6 bases, and 10 bases lay outside the gene matches. The CDR3 is made up of 15 amino acids. Germline CDR1 LNHDA, CDR2 SQIVND (reference sequence). The CDR3 protein is CASSPIQGAWQPQHF. The CDR3 DNA follows: TGTGCCAGTAGCCCGATACAGGGGGCTTGGCAGCCCCAGCATTTT. Variable domain in full (rest from reference TRBV19 and TRBJ1-5): DGGITQSPKYLFRKEGQNVTLSCEQNLNHDAMYWYRQDPGQGLRLIYYSQIVNDFQKGDIAEGYSVSREKKESFPLTVTSAQKNPTAFYLCASSPIQGAWQPQHFGDGTRLSIL.

V and J are TRBV9 and TRBJ1-1; TRBD1 aligns across 7 bases. Per the germline V gene, CDR1 is SGDLS and CDR2 is YYNGEE. CDR3 length: 15 residues. Losses at the gene ends were 0 bases for V and 4 bases for J; bases not matched to a gene: 6. The CDR3 DNA reads TGTGCCAGCAGCGTAGCGACAGGGTTGGGCACTGAAGCTTTCTTT. Amino acid sequence: CASSVATGLGTEAFF.

The chain joins TRBV7-6 to TRBJ2-7; 9 bases agree with TRBD1. Germline values: CDR1 SGHVS, CDR2 FNYEAQ. The CDR3 sequence is 14 residues long. Trimming took 3 bases from V and 5 from J; bases not matched to a gene: 5. In nucleotides, the CDR3 is TGTGCCAGCAGCTTCCTGACAGGGGGTAACGAGCAGTACTTC. This gives the protein CASSFLTGGNEQYF.

The chain couples TRBV7-9 to TRBJ2-3, with 7 bases fitting TRBD2. The CDR3 runs 13 residues. Germline V gene lookup returns CDR1 SEHNR and CDR2 FQNEAQ (reference sequence). After removal of 10 bases from V and 3 bases from J, the junction contained 7 bases not matched to a gene. The CDR3 sequence is CAKEASGTDTQYF. For the CDR3, the DNA is TGTGCCAAAGAGGCTAGCGGTACAGATACGCAGTATTTT.

The V and J genes are TRBV6-2 or TRBV6-3 and TRBJ1-5; no reliable D call. V dropped 4 bases and J dropped 0 bases, with 13 bases sitting between them. CDR1 is MNHEY and CDR2 is SVGEGT in the germline V gene. The CDR3 spans 16 residues. This CDR3 reads CASSSLGINSNQPQHF. Here the CDR3 DNA reads TGTGCCAGCAGTTCCCTCGGGATAAATAGCAATCAGCCCCAGCATTTT.

The V and J genes are TRBV11-2 and TRBJ1-3; TRBD1 matches at 10 bases. Per the germline V gene, CDR1 is SGHAT and CDR2 is FQNNGV. The CDR3 covers 15 residues. V trimming: 4 bases; J trimming: 0 bases; junction bases outside the gene matches: 0. The CDR3 protein is CASSWTGGSGNTIYF. In DNA form, the CDR3 reads TGTGCCAGCAGCTGGACAGGGGGCTCTGGAAACACCATATATTTT.

This chain joins TRBV7-9 and TRBJ2-3; 11 bases are a match to TRBD2. Germline assignment: CDR1 SEHNR and CDR2 FQNEAQ (reference sequence). The V segment lost 3 bases and the J segment 9 bases; nucleotides outside the gene matches: 8. The CDR3 covers 15 residues. The CDR3 loop reads CASSLTSGNAGTQYF. The CDR3 nucleotides are TGTGCCAGCAGCTTGACTAGCGGGAATGCAGGGACGCAGTATTTT.

The chain employs TRBV10-3 and TRBJ2-6; 12 bases are a match to TRBD1. CDR3 length: 17 amino acids. CDR1 and CDR2 from the germline V gene are ENHRY and SYGVKD. Trimming removed 4 bases from V and 2 bases from J; junction bases left unmatched: 3. The CDR3 sequence: CAISGGQGAPGANVLTF. The CDR3 nucleotides are TGTGCCATCAGTGGGGGACAGGGGGCTCCTGGGGCCAACGTCCTGACTTTC.

V and J are TRBV30 and TRBJ1-2; 7 bases fit TRBD1. Trimming at V came to 4 bases and at J to 4 bases, leaving 9 bases not matched to a gene. This CDR3 region has 14 residues. Germline V gene data show CDR1 as GTSNPN and CDR2 as SVGIG (reference sequence). For the CDR3, the DNA is TGTGCCTGGACCCTCCAGGGGGGCGGCTATGGCTACACCTTC. It translates to CAWTLQGGGYGYTF.

The chain joins TRBV30 to TRBJ1-2, with D possibly being TRBD1 (6 bases). The CDR3 is 15 residues long. The germline CDR1 and CDR2 sequences are GTSNPN and SVGIG (reference sequence). V was clipped by 2 bases and J by 1 base, with 14 bases between them. In DNA form, the CDR3 reads TGTGCCTGGAGTTACGGGACACCCCTTAACTATGGCTACACCTTC. As protein: CAWSYGTPLNYGYTF.

The chain links TRBV5-1 to TRBJ1-3; D remains ambiguous. Germline loops: CDR1 SGHRS, CDR2 YFSETQ. The CDR3 totals 13 residues. V gave up 4 bases and J gave up 4 bases, with 9 bases separating them. In nucleotides, the CDR3 is TGCGCCAGCAGCACCGAGCCAGGAAACACCATATATTTT. Protein product: CASSTEPGNTIYF.

The V gene is TRBV7-4, the J gene TRBJ1-2; 9 nucleotides agree with TRBD1. The CDR3 runs 13 residues. The germline CDR1 and CDR2 sequences are SGHVT and SQSDAQ. V was pared by 5 bases and J by 8 bases, with 6 bases of the junction left unmatched. DNA for the CDR3: TGTGCCAGCAGCCCAAGACAGGGGGGAGGCTACACCTTC. Translation gives CASSPRQGGGYTF.

The chain combines TRBV9 with TRBJ2-1; the D gene is possibly TRBD2 (5 bases). The CDR3 has 16 residues. Germline V gene lookup returns CDR1 SGDLS and CDR2 YYNGEE. V was clipped by 7 bases and J by 6 bases, with 23 bases between them. CDR3 bases: TGTGCCAGCGTCCCGCTGGGGAGCCCGGTCGTCAATGAGCAGTTCTTC. Its protein product is CASVPLGSPVVNEQFF.

This clone showed up just a few times. The chain couples TRBV12-3 or TRBV12-4 to TRBJ1-1; TRBD1 agrees at 7 bases. With 2 bases clipped from V and 5 bases from J, the junction kept 2 bases outside the gene matches. The CDR3 is made up of 13 amino acids. The CDR3 coding sequence is TGTGCCAGCAGTTTAACAGGGGAGACTGAAGCTTTCTTT. Its protein is CASSLTGETEAFF.

V usage is TRBV19 and J usage is TRBJ1-1, with 7 bases aligning to TRBD1. CDR1 and CDR2 (germline): LNHDA, SQIVND (reference sequence). V lost 6 bases to trimming and J lost 2 bases; unmatched junction nucleotides: 6. The CDR3 runs 14 residues. The CDR3 is CASRNRDRNTEAFF. The DNA for the CDR3 is TGTGCCAGTAGAAACCGGGACAGAAACACTGAAGCTTTCTTT.

The chain couples TRBV7-2 to TRBJ1-1; 10 nucleotides match TRBD1. Per the germline V gene, CDR1 is SGHTA and CDR2 is FQGNSA. There are 14 residues in the CDR3. With V trimmed by 0 bases and J by 5 bases, 0 bases remained unmatched. The CDR3, as DNA: TGTGCCAGCAGCTTAGCGGGACAGGGGACTGAAGCTTTCTTT. This encodes CASSLAGQGTEAFF.

V is TRBV7-2 and J is TRBJ1-3; D gene uncertain. V gave up 4 bases and J gave up 4 bases, with 5 bases separating them. Germline assignment: CDR1 SGHTA and CDR2 FQGNSA. The CDR3 has 12 amino acids. The DNA of the CDR3 is TGTGCCAGCAGCTCGACAGGAAACACCATATATTTT. It is translated as CASSSTGNTIYF. Full variable domain (missing parts from reference TRBV7-2 and TRBJ1-3): GAGVSQSPSNKVTEKGKDVELRCDPISGHTALYWYRQSLGQGLEFLIYFQGNSAPDKSGLPSDRFSAERTGGSVSTLTIQRTQQEDSAVYLCASSSTGNTIYFGEGSWLTVV.